This passage covers 2 T cell receptor beta chains from one sample sequenced in a study of shared clonotypes between healthy human individuals. CD45RO negativity and positive selection for CCR7 defined naive CD8 cells, a population that excluded terminally differentiated effector memory CD45RA+ cells. The protocol was immunoSEQ multiplex PCR, while the TCRdb copy is restricted to in-frame clones and leaves out a portion. The sample holds around 1.9 million clones; about 94% are singletons and the top ten take approximately 1.6%. Sequencing used naive CD8+ T cells from PBMCs. All receptors come from a man younger than 30 in good health. Some clones in this sample may be carry-over from other donors' samples.

V gene TRBV19 combines with J gene TRBJ2-7, with 10 bases aligning to TRBD1. Germline V CDR1 and CDR2: LNHDA, SQIVND (reference sequence). The CDR3 is made up of 15 amino acids. The J segment lost 2 bases and the V segment lost 5 bases, leaving 6 bases of the junction unmatched. The CDR3 sequence is CASSAGTGAAYEQYF. The DNA for the CDR3 is TGTGCCAGTAGTGCAGGGACAGGGGCGGCCTACGAGCAGTACTTC.

On this clone itself: A junction boundary mismatches the germline segment, possibly from a read error. The chain employs TRBV7-7 and TRBJ2-1; D remains ambiguous. In germline, CDR1 is SSHAT, CDR2 FNYEAQ (reference sequence). CDR3 size: 15 residues. CDR3 DNA: TGTGCCAGCAGCTTATTCCCCGGCAGCTACAGTGAGCAGTTCTTC. Translation gives CASSLFPGSYSEQFF. The full variable domain, rest sourced from reference TRBV7-7 and TRBJ2-1, is GAGVSQSPRYKVTKRGQDVTLRCDPISSHATLYWYQQALGQGPEFLTYFNYEAQPDKSGLPSDRFSAERPEGSISTLTIQRTEQRDSAMYRCASSLFPGSYSEQFFGPGTRLTVL.